Reported below is one T cell receptor (beta chain). These data belong to a study of blood T cells in healthy people across ages. The use of a sample-barcoded 5' primer and a J-beta primer mix characterized a second PCR of roughly 6 to 12 cycles. TCRdb reprocessed the 5' RACE reads via MiXCR and lists one record per CDR3 protein. This table holds about 830,000 distinct CDR3 sequences, 58% found once. Each donor supplied roughly 9 milliliters of peripheral blood. Material for sequencing was blood. The sequence was obtained from a man aged 25-45 years in good health.

CDR3 sequence reads: CATSEHRYNEQFF. CDR3 bases: TGTGCCACCAGTGAACACAGGTACAATGAGCAGTTCTTC. The chain uses TRBV24-1 and TRBJ2-1, with a weak D call TRBD1 (5 bases). CDR1 is KGHDR, CDR2 SFDVKD, per germline. V was trimmed by 4 bases and J by 4 bases, leaving 7 bases between them. There are 13 residues in the CDR3.